These T cell receptor beta chains were read from a single sample in a study of T cell therapy after organ transplantation. Data came from immunoSEQ multiplex PCR; TCRdb stores just in-frame clones and leaves some out. The data hold approximately 22,000 clones, with roughly 84% observed a single time. The antigens these receptors bind are not known. The sample here was CD8+ T cells from blood, taken after autologous CMV-specific T cell therapy. The receptors come from a human patient who had received a solid organ transplant and had CMV disease. The graft donor may account for some of the T cells. The conserved cysteine and the conserved F or W are not part of the CDR3 here. Rows may omit the clone size; those that give it use once, few, many or a size class.

size	V	J	CDR3
NA	TRBV5-1	TRBJ1-2	ASSLVYLGPDGYT
NA	TRBV5-6	TRBJ2-2	ASSRTRNTGELF
NA	TRBV4-3	TRBJ1-5	ASSQDSGASGQPQH
NA	TRBV6-6	TRBJ2-7	ACAVVAYEQY
NA	TRBV2	TRBJ2-7	ASGGGVGQY
NA	TRBV6-5	TRBJ2-7	ASSYRSYEQY
NA	TRBV28	TRBJ2-2	ASSFPPQGVAGELF
NA	TRBV27	TRBJ2-1	ASGSAGQF
NA	TRBV6-5	TRBJ2-7	ASSSTGSYEQY
NA	TRBV11-2	TRBJ2-1	ASSLVPGRANEQF
NA	TRBV6-5	TRBJ2-7	ASSLLGPSSYEQY
NA	TRBV4-3	TRBJ2-1	ASSQGASGGANEQF
once	TRBV9	TRBJ1-2	ASSDSPRANYGYT
once	TRBV30	TRBJ1-2	AWGQGKLYGYT
NA	TRBV7-6	TRBJ1-4	ASSLDPQQGADEKLF
NA	TRBV19	TRBJ1-1	ASSNDRVSTEAF